This TCR beta chain was sequenced during a study of shared clonotypes between healthy human individuals (dated by TCRdb to 2020 to 2021). Looking at the study overall: Two women and a few men aged 18 to 49 years were included in the cohort. For each donor, three plates each were used for CD4 naive and CD4 memory, two plates were used for CD8 naive, and one plate was used for CD8 memory. Blood TCR repertoires of about five healthy adults were deeply sequenced to estimate repertoire size and the extent of clonotype sharing between individuals. To increase sequencing depth and limit assay-specific biases, different laboratories used diverse techniques to prepare libraries and sequence TCR repertoires. Between about 0.94 and 8.9 billion PBMCs per donor were obtained by leukapheresis. On the study overall, not on this receptor specifically: About 5% of naive CD4, 3% to 4% of naive CD8, around 2.3% of memory CD4, and 0.4% of memory CD8 clonotypes were shared across a few donors. Naive subsets generally had larger estimated clonotype richness than memory subsets. Clonotypes shared by all four sorted-subset donors showed higher generation probabilities than non-shared clonotypes. Only blood was sampled, and tissue TCR repertoires likely differ from those in blood. Because the study included a small number of donors, the genetic and exposure-history diversity represented was limited. Based on pairwise subsampling, the degree of clonotype sharing among donors was expected to be affected by sequencing depth. Incomplete sequencing was indicated by rarefaction of sorted-subset datasets, despite the large sequencing depth.

The germline V gene gives CDR1 as SGHNT and CDR2 as YENEEA. The CDR3 covers 13 residues, taking in both the cysteine and the phenylalanine. Here the CDR3 DNA is all that survives: 39 bases in frame from base 1. A distance of 10 bases separates the germline ends of V and J, which lose 1 base and 9 bases respectively. Using the deep immunoSEQ assay, TCR CDR3 regions were amplified from genomic DNA by multiplex PCR. Genomic DNA extracted from each cell subset was distributed evenly over all wells of several immunoSEQ 96-well plates, and each plate served as one replicate. For sorted subsets, around 200 ng genomic DNA, equal to approximately 30,000 T cell genomes, was loaded into each replicate PCR. Purified libraries were measured with a Qubit 3.0 fluorometer, size-checked on a Bioanalyzer 2100, and measured again with the KAPA Library Quantification kit. Every immunoSEQ 96-well plate was sequenced on a dedicated single-read 150-cycle Illumina NextSeq 550 flow cell. In the authors' own workflow: Because the immunoSEQ output held only junctional sequences and lacked quality scores, the filtering could not match the filtering applied to full-length reads. To assign V/J genes and CDR3, sequences were annotated against IMGT germline references using PyIR, a Python wrapper for IgBLAST v1.9. Reads were removed for weak V/J assignments (E-value above 1e-6), missing CDR3, stop codons, out-of-frame junctions, or ambiguous translated residues. V3J clonotypes were defined as sequences sharing an identical inferred V gene, J gene, and CDR3 amino acid sequence. Percentage overlap between repertoires was calculated by dividing the number of shared unique clonotypes by the size of the smaller repertoire. RTK rarefaction, the Chao1 estimator, and Recon v2.1 estimates of unobserved clonotypes were used to assess repertoire richness. Generation probabilities were computed with OLGA for all TCRbeta clonotypes obtained by the gDNA method from four donors. Not all clones reach the TCRdb copy of this immuneACCESS table, which keeps in-frame sequences only. Checked studies attribute under half of the gap to unresolved V genes and leave the rest unexplained. That table supplies the V and J calls and clone size; D and trimming were determined from the DNA. The sample records approximately 240,000 clones, over 50% of which are singletons. The ten largest clones add up to 11% of the sample.

Concerning this clone: The target of this receptor is not known. There are no base qualities to consult, and no much larger clone falls within one base.

Healthy HIV-negative adults with no recently reported acute infections or vaccinations were included as donors. Every donor was a Caucasian adult residing in Nashville, Tennessee, USA. CD4+ T cells were enriched through magnetic negative selection, after which naive cells were positively selected on CD45RA and the remaining negative fraction served as the memory subset. After blood collection by leukapheresis, PBMCs were isolated using Ficoll-Histopaque density gradient centrifugation and then cryopreserved in the vapor phase of liquid nitrogen. Analytical flow cytometry was used to check the purity and quantity of every magnetically sorted T cell population. From each sorted fraction, genomic DNA was isolated and quantified by UV absorbance on a Nanodrop 2000c.

Sequenced: memory CD4+ T cells sorted from blood. This specimen's cell subset or site label, interpreted: CD45RA-negative fraction. This receptor was identified in a man aged 25 to 45 in good health. The chain is made from TRBV11-3 and TRBJ2-1; the D call is possibly TRBD1 or TRBD2, each sharing 6 bases. The sequenced DNA: TGTGCCAGCAGCTTAGGGGGGGCAACTGAGCAGTTCTTC. Its product reads: CASSLGGATEQFF.